This is a list of T cell receptor beta chains from one sample in a study of shared clonotypes between healthy human individuals. Sequencing was performed with immunoSEQ multiplex PCR; in TCRdb, only in-frame clones are kept and a portion is missing. The sample consists of over 2 million clones, approximately 94% of them appearing once. Sample: naive CD8+ T cells sorted from blood. Every receptor here comes from a young man in good health. Both conserved end residues are part of each CDR3. The D gene is left open where the match is weak.

d_call,j_call,v_call,cdr3_aa
NA,TRBJ2-5,TRBV7-9,CASSSRQVGEKETQYF
TRBD1,TRBJ1-3,TRBV4-3,CASSLSQGAAIYF
NA,TRBJ1-4,TRBV30,CDWSAGTNEKLFF
NA,TRBJ2-7,TRBV19,CASSIEMYSYEQYF
TRBD2,TRBJ2-7,TRBV14,CASSQKERDYIEQYF
TRBD1,TRBJ2-1,TRBV15,CATSSDRVNEQFF
TRBD1,TRBJ2-7,TRBV27,CASSWGQGASYEQYF
TRBD1,TRBJ2-7,TRBV27,CASTPTGTATYEQYF
NA,TRBJ1-1,TRBV7-9,CASSLDAYEAFF
TRBD2,TRBJ2-7,TRBV6-5,CASSASGGADEQYF
TRBD2,TRBJ2-2,TRBV2,CASSAGEGGELFF
NA,TRBJ2-7,TRBV28,CASSLTGSTEQYF
NA,TRBJ1-3,TRBV28,CASSLIGVAGNTIYF
NA,TRBJ2-1,TRBV30,CAWTGQGSYNEQFF
NA,TRBJ2-1,TRBV4-3,CASSQAGSYNEQFF
TRBD1,TRBJ1-1,TRBV6-5,CASTQRAGGFTEAFF
NA,TRBJ2-3,TRBV4-1,CASSQGPAADTQYF
NA,TRBJ2-7,TRBV7-2,CASSLSYGSYEQYF
NA,TRBJ2-1,TRBV2,CASSQDRGAGNEQFF
TRBD1,TRBJ2-7,TRBV27,CASRVGQGLHEQYF
TRBD2,TRBJ2-7,TRBV5-4,CASSSGLARYEQYF
TRBD2,TRBJ2-5,TRBV28,CASRQDGGGPQETQYF
NA,TRBJ2-2,TRBV13,CASSPGQTNTGELFF
TRBD2,TRBJ2-3,TRBV4-1,CASSHLSGNTDTQYF
NA,TRBJ2-7,TRBV6-6,CASRPASFYEQYF
NA,TRBJ2-3,TRBV7-9,CAGSLVEPSGGTQYF
TRBD1,TRBJ2-7,TRBV5-6,CASSYGTGPYEQYF
NA,TRBJ2-7,TRBV5-1,CASSSDGYEQYF
NA,TRBJ2-7,TRBV5-6,CASSWGEGLHEQYF
TRBD2,TRBJ2-2,TRBV6-1,CASSEAREAGNGELFF
TRBD1,TRBJ1-6,TRBV9,CASSEGTGIDNSPLHF
NA,TRBJ2-5,TRBV4-2,CASSQESFFDGETQYF
TRBD1,TRBJ2-1,TRBV5-6,CASSAGGAWVSDEQFF
NA,TRBJ1-1,TRBV27,CASSLSDPTSTEAFF
NA,TRBJ2-7,TRBV6-5,CASSYVWEGSYEQYF
NA,TRBJ2-1,TRBV6-1,CASSEEFRNEQFF
TRBD2,TRBJ2-1,TRBV6-1,CASSELAGSYEQFF
TRBD2,TRBJ2-1,TRBV6-5,CASSYSGMGNEQFF
NA,TRBJ2-2,TRBV5-6,CASTPGPGNTGELFF
NA,TRBJ2-1,TRBV4-2,CASSHSPGTYNEQFF
NA,TRBJ1-1,TRBV6-5,CASSYREGVNTEAFF